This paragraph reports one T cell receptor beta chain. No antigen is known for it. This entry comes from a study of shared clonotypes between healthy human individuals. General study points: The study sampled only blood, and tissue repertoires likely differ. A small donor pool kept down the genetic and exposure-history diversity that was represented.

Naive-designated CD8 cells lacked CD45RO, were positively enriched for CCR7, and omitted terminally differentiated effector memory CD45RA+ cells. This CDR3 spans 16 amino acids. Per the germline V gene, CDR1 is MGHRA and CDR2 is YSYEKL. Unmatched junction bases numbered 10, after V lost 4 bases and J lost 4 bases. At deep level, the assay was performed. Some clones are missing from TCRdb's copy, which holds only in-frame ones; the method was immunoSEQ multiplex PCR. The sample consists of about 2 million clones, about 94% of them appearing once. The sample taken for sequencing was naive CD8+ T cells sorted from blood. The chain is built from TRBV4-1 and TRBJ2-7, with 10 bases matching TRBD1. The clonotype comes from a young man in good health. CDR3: CASSPRDRGPLYEQYF. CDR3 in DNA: TGCGCCAGCAGCCCCCGGGACAGGGGACCCCTTTACGAGCAGTACTTC.